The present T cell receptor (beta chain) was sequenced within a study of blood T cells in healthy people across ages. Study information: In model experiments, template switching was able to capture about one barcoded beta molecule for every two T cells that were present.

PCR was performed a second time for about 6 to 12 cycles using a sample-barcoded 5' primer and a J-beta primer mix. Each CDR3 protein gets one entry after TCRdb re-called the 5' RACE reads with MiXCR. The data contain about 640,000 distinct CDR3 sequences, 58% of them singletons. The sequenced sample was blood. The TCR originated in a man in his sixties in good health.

The CDR3 protein is CASRKRGETQYF. The CDR3 DNA is TGTGCCAGCAGGAAACGCGGAGAGACCCAGTACTTC. This chain uses TRBV6-2 or TRBV6-3 with TRBJ2-5; D remains unclear. The length of the CDR3 is 12 residues. Germline CDR1 MNHEY, CDR2 SVGEGT. V was trimmed by 6 bases and J by 4 bases, leaving 9 bases between them.